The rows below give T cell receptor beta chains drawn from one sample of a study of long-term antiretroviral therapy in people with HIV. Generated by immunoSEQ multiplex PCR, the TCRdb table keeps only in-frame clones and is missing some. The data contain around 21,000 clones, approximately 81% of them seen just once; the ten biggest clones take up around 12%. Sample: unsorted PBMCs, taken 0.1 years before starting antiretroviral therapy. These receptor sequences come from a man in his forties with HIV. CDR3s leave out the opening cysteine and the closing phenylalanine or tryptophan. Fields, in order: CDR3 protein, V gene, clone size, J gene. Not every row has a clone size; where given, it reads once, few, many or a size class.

cdr3_aa: ASSSPRGAF
v_call: TRBV28
clone_size: once
j_call: TRBJ1-1

cdr3_aa: AWSKWQGNTGELF
v_call: TRBV30
clone_size: .
j_call: TRBJ2-2

cdr3_aa: ASSSWEQHYGYT
v_call: TRBV28
clone_size: .
j_call: TRBJ1-2

cdr3_aa: ASSQVFPAGTEAF
v_call: TRBV4-3
clone_size: .
j_call: TRBJ1-1

cdr3_aa: ASSSRSYTGELF
v_call: TRBV11-2
clone_size: few
j_call: TRBJ2-2

cdr3_aa: ASSLSALAGVTDTQY
v_call: TRBV7-3
clone_size: .
j_call: TRBJ2-3

cdr3_aa: ASRPPGHNTDTQY
v_call: TRBV6-5
clone_size: .
j_call: TRBJ2-3

cdr3_aa: ASSDSSETQY
v_call: TRBV18
clone_size: .
j_call: TRBJ2-5

cdr3_aa: ASSRMAAGDQPQH
v_call: TRBV18
clone_size: .
j_call: TRBJ1-5

cdr3_aa: ASSLVPGMGSKNIQY
v_call: TRBV7-2
clone_size: .
j_call: TRBJ2-4

cdr3_aa: ASSLGTGSEKLF
v_call: TRBV7-2
clone_size: .
j_call: TRBJ1-4

cdr3_aa: AWSKAGDVADTQY
v_call: TRBV30
clone_size: few
j_call: TRBJ2-3

cdr3_aa: ARSTRDQPQH
v_call: TRBV5-3
clone_size: .
j_call: TRBJ1-5

cdr3_aa: ASSQEGFPGSEQF
v_call: TRBV4-1
clone_size: once
j_call: TRBJ2-1

cdr3_aa: ASSPGGVGYGYT
v_call: TRBV28
clone_size: .
j_call: TRBJ1-2

cdr3_aa: ASSSPGTSNTGELF
v_call: TRBV7-2
clone_size: .
j_call: TRBJ2-2

cdr3_aa: ATSRDLRREGYT
v_call: TRBV15
clone_size: once
j_call: TRBJ1-2

cdr3_aa: ASSIVGQDREKLF
v_call: TRBV19
clone_size: .
j_call: TRBJ1-4

cdr3_aa: ASSLALAGTDTQY
v_call: TRBV5-1
clone_size: .
j_call: TRBJ2-3

cdr3_aa: ASSDHLQGPNTEAF
v_call: TRBV4-3
clone_size: .
j_call: TRBJ1-1

cdr3_aa: ASSLVFTGELF
v_call: TRBV11-3
clone_size: .
j_call: TRBJ2-2

cdr3_aa: ASSQGDSAGYT
v_call: TRBV4-2
clone_size: .
j_call: TRBJ1-2

cdr3_aa: ASSPRREDEQF
v_call: TRBV18
clone_size: .
j_call: TRBJ2-1

cdr3_aa: ASSQDRGYYGYT
v_call: TRBV4-3
clone_size: .
j_call: TRBJ1-2

cdr3_aa: ASSVGGVGANVLT
v_call: TRBV9
clone_size: .
j_call: TRBJ2-6

cdr3_aa: ASSTGTIKTGANVLT
v_call: TRBV19
clone_size: .
j_call: TRBJ2-6

cdr3_aa: ASSQDFSGGLNEQF
v_call: TRBV4-3
clone_size: .
j_call: TRBJ2-1

cdr3_aa: ASSLAGIGENSPLH
v_call: TRBV7-6
clone_size: .
j_call: TRBJ1-6

cdr3_aa: ASSPPRGRNTGELF
v_call: TRBV18
clone_size: .
j_call: TRBJ2-2

cdr3_aa: ASSLSPKTEVYGYT
v_call: TRBV7-2
clone_size: .
j_call: TRBJ1-2

cdr3_aa: ASSPSEAQVTGELF
v_call: TRBV7-8
clone_size: .
j_call: TRBJ2-2

cdr3_aa: ASSLLQVAFREAF
v_call: TRBV28
clone_size: .
j_call: TRBJ1-1

cdr3_aa: ASRPPTGGDEDTIY
v_call: TRBV7-9
clone_size: few
j_call: TRBJ1-3

cdr3_aa: ASSLDPSRTYEQY
v_call: TRBV7-2
clone_size: .
j_call: TRBJ2-7

cdr3_aa: ASRLGGREQY
v_call: TRBV7-9
clone_size: .
j_call: TRBJ2-7

cdr3_aa: ASSDRGYDDEQF
v_call: TRBV7-6
clone_size: once
j_call: TRBJ2-1

cdr3_aa: ASSDPWVGEENNEQF
v_call: TRBV11-1
clone_size: .
j_call: TRBJ2-1

cdr3_aa: ASSFIPGQAPNYGYT
v_call: TRBV28
clone_size: .
j_call: TRBJ1-2

cdr3_aa: ASSPGQGTTDTQY
v_call: TRBV4-3
clone_size: .
j_call: TRBJ2-3

cdr3_aa: ASSQVILGEQY
v_call: TRBV14
clone_size: once
j_call: TRBJ2-7

cdr3_aa: ASSFRGAYNEQF
v_call: TRBV11-3
clone_size: .
j_call: TRBJ2-1

cdr3_aa: ATSDWGLSYEQY
v_call: TRBV19
clone_size: .
j_call: TRBJ2-7

cdr3_aa: AWSGQSNYGYT
v_call: TRBV30
clone_size: .
j_call: TRBJ1-2

cdr3_aa: ASSPGQPSVT
v_call: TRBV6-6
clone_size: .
j_call: TRBJ1-2

cdr3_aa: ASSLPGQYEQY
v_call: TRBV7-2
clone_size: .
j_call: TRBJ2-7

cdr3_aa: ASTFDLSNTEAF
v_call: TRBV7-2
clone_size: .
j_call: TRBJ1-1

cdr3_aa: TSSQERAGIYNEQF
v_call: TRBV1
clone_size: few
j_call: TRBJ2-1